This T cell receptor (beta chain) was recovered during a study of T cells after yellow fever vaccination. At the level of the study: Libraries from low-cell-number fractions were prepared with the SMART-Seq v4 Ultra Low Input RNA kit. Study findings and constraints: Most primary-vaccination clones recurred post-booster (roughly 96% CD4, about 90% CD8).

A word on this clonotype: The antigen remains unidentified.

Template-switching 5'RACE yielded the TCR cDNA; a universal primer site and UMIs were added in the process. MiXCR, applied by TCRdb to the 5' RACE reads, yields one record per CDR3 protein. The sample lists about 170,000 distinct CDR3 sequences, more than 9.5% occurring once. The CDR3 is 15 amino acids. V was pared by 6 bases and J by 0 bases, with 14 bases between. Looked up from germline, CDR1 is SGHTA and CDR2 is FQGTGA. Here the sequenced sample was CD8+ T cells sorted from PBMCs, taken 15 days after the yellow fever booster vaccination. The chain couples TRBV7-3 to TRBJ1-1; no definite D call. The clonotype originates from a young man who received the YFV17D yellow fever vaccine. The DNA of the CDR3 is TGTGCCAGCAGTCCCTCCCCCGCCCTGAACACTGAAGCTTTCTTT. It translates to CASSPSPALNTEAFF.